The source of this T cell receptor (beta chain) is a study of blood T cells in healthy people across ages. Trimming took 0 bases from V and 2 from J, leaving 8 bases between them. Germline lookup yields CDR1 MNHEY and CDR2 SVGEGT. This CDR3 comprises 14 residues. The authors ran a second PCR of 7 to 11 cycles using a sample-barcoded 5' primer and a J-beta primer mix. Via MiXCR, TCRdb re-called the 5' RACE reads, giving one row per CDR3 protein. The sample contains under 1,100,000 distinct CDR3 sequences, 20% to 25% of which appear only once. These data were also reused for a study on T cells of mothers and their children. This second study notes: The donors comprised about 6 children and their three healthy Caucasian mothers.

The sample was blood. The chain uses TRBV6-2 or TRBV6-3 and TRBJ2-7, with D unresolved. This receptor was taken from a girl aged 2 to 9 in good health. CDR3 loop: CASSYSVLTYEQYF. The CDR3, as DNA: TGTGCCAGCAGTTACTCGGTTCTAACCTACGAGCAGTACTTC.